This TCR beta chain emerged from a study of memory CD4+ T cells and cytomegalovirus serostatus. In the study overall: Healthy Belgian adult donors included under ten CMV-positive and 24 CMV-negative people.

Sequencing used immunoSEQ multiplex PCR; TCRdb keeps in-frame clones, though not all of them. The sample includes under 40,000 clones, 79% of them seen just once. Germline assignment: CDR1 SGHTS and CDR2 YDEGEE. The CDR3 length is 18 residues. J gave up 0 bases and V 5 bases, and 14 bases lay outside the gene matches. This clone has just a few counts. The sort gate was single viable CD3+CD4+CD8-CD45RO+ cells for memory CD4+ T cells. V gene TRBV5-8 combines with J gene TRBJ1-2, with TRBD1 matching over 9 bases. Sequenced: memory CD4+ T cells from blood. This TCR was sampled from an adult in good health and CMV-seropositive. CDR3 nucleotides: TGTGCCAGCAGGCTTCGGAGGAAGTACAGGGGGCCTAACTATGGCTACACCTTC. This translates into CASRLRRKYRGPNYGYTF.